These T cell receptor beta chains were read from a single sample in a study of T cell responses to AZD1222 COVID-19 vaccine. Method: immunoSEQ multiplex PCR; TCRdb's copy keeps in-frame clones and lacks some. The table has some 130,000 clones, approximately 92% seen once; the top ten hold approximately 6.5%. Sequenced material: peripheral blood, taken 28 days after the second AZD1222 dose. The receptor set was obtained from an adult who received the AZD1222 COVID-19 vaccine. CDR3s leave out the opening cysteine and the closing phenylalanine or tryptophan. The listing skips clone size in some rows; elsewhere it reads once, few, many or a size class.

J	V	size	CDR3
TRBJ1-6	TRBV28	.	ASSFENSPLH
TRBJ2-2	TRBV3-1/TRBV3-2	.	ASSQGLVDAGELF
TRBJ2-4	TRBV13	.	ASTLRGGIAKNIQY
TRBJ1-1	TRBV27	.	ASSLTWNTEAF
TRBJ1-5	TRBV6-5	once	ATEIGTDGNQPQH
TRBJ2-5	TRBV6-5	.	ASGPLAGGETQY
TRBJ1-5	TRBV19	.	ASQGFRNQPQH
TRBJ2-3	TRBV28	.	ASSFGTFTDTQY
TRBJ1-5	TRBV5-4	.	ASSLWSRVPLGNQPQH
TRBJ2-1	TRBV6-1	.	ASSERKQFQQNEQF
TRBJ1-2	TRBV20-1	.	SARTGYGYT
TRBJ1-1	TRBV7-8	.	ASSSRGAPKNTEAF
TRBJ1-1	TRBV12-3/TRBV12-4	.	ASTTFQGTEAF
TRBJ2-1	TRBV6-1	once	ASSDAGRSNEQF
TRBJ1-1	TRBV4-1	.	ASSQVGRTIMNTEAF
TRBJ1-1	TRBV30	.	APGGVGTEAF
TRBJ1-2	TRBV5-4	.	ASSPLAGEGYGYT
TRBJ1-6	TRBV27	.	ASSSSYSPLH
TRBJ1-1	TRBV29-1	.	SVDGWMNTEAF
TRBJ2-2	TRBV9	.	ASSGYTGELF
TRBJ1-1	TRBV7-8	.	ASSSGLLEAF
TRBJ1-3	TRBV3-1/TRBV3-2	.	ASSQLRGLRDTIY
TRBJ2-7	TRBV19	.	ASSIARGQGFYEQY
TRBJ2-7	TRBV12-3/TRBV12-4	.	ASSLQHGYEQY
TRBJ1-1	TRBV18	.	ASSPKTGRNTEAF
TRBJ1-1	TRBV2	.	ASRSQGAYTEAF
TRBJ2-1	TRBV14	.	ASSESGGLLNEQF
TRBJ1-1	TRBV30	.	AWSVESNTEAF
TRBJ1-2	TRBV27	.	ASSPQAPPGYT
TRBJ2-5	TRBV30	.	AWSVGPQETQY
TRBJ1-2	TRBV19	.	ASSIGLTATYNYGYT
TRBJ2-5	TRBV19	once	ASGTAPQY
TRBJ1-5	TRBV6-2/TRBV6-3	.	ASSYGGYLEQPQH
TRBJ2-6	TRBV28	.	ASSRREGVVGANVLT
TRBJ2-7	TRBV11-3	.	ASSLGYRTADSYEQY
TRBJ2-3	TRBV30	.	AWSVIGLAVSTDTQY
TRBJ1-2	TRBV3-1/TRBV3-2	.	ASSQHGQDNYGYT
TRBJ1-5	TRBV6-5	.	ASSFARGIQPQH
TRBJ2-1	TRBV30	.	AWTARRDSSYNEQF
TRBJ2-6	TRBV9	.	ASSTRESGANVLT
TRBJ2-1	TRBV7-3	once	ASSLLSGTRRYNEQF
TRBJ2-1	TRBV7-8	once	ASSFYRDNEQF
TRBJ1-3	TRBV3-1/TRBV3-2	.	ASSLSGAGNTIY
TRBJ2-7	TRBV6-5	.	ASSDSGQNYEQY
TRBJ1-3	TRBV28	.	ASSQPKQGPLGNTIY
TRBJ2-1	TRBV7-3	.	ASSVVLGEYNEQF
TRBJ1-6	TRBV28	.	ASGGGTGVNSPLH
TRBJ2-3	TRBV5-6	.	ASSLLAGGQDTQY
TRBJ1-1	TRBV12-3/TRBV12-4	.	ASLEQVNTEAF
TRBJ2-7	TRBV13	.	ASSQKTEWDRAYEQY
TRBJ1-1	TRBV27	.	ASSLSQAGKAF
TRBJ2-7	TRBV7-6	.	ASSSRLGGVYEQY
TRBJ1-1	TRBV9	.	ASSLGVGTEAF
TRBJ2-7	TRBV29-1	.	SVDRGRRPRTYEQY
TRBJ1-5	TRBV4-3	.	ASSLNSNQPQH
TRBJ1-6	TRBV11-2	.	ASSLRPLPPLH
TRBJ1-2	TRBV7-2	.	ASSSTVRNYGYT
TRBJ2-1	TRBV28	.	ASNWGGAYNEQF
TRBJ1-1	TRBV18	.	ASSPRLQGGYTEAF
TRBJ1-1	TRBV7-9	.	ASSLFQEAAF